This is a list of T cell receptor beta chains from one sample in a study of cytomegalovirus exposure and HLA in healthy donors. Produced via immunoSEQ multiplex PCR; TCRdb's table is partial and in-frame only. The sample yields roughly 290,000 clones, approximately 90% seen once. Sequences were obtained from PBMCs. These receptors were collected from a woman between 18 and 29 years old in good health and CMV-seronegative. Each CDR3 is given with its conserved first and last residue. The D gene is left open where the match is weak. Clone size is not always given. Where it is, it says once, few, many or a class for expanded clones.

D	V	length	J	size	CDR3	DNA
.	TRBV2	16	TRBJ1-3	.	CASSFSRGATGNTIYF	TGTGCCAGCAGTTTTTCAAGGGGCGCGACTGGAAACACCATATATTTT
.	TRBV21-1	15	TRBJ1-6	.	CAIGPRDRSLSPLHF	TGTGCCATCGGCCCCCGGGACAGGTCCCTTTCACCCCTCCACTTT
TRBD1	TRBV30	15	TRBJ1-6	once	CAWSTGTGVGSPLHF	TGTGCCTGGAGTACCGGGACAGGGGTTGGGTCACCCCTCCACTTT
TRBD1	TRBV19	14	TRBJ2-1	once	CASSTGTDINEQFF	TGTGCCAGTAGTACTGGGACAGACATCAATGAGCAGTTCTTC
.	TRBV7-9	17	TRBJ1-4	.	CASSAFIPRGKWEKLFF	TGTGCCAGCAGCGCATTTATCCCCAGGGGCAAATGGGAAAAACTGTTTTTT
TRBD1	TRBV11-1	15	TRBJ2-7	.	CASSLQAGGSYEQYF	TGTGCCAGCAGCTTACAGGCAGGGGGTAGTTACGAGCAGTACTTC
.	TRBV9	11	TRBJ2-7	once	CASSVSGEQYF	TGTGCCAGCAGCGTATCGGGCGAGCAGTACTTC
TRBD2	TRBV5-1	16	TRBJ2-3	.	CASSLEAGGVADTQYF	TGCGCCAGCAGCTTGGAGGCGGGGGGAGTTGCAGATACGCAGTATTTT
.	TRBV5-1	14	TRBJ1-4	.	CASSPSTGNEKLFF	TGCGCCAGCAGCCCGTCGACGGGTAATGAAAAACTGTTTTTT
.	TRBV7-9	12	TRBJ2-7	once	CSSSFPPDEQYF	TGTTCCAGCAGCTTTCCCCCGGACGAGCAGTACTTC
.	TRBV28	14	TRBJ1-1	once	CASSLKVRGTEAFF	TGTGCCAGCAGTTTAAAGGTCAGGGGCACTGAAGCTTTCTTT
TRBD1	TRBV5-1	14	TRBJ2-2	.	CASSYGQDTGELFF	TGCGCCAGCAGTTATGGACAGGACACCGGGGAGCTGTTTTTT
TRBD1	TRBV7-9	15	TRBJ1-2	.	CASSPHEGAFIGYTF	TGTGCCAGCAGCCCACACGAGGGGGCGTTTATTGGCTACACCTTC
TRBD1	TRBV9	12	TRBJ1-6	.	CASSTGASPLHF	TGTGCCAGCAGCACAGGGGCTTCACCCCTCCACTTT
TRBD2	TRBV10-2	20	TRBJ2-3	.	CASRGPGLAGGGTSTDTQYF	TGCGCCAGCAGGGGGCCGGGACTAGCGGGGGGGGGAACTAGCACAGATACGCAGTATTTT
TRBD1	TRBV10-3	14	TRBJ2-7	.	CAISYRDRDYEQYF	TGTGCCATCAGCTACCGGGACAGGGACTACGAGCAGTACTTC
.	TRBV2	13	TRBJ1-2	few	CASSGTEYYGYTF	TGTGCCAGCAGTGGAACAGAATACTATGGCTACACCTTC
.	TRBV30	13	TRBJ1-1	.	CAWSDGWNTEAFF	TGTGCCTGGAGTGACGGTTGGAACACTGAAGCTTTCTTT
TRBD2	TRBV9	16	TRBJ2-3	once	CASSVSGGAGRDTQYF	TGTGCCAGCAGCGTGAGCGGGGGGGCCGGGAGAGATACGCAGTATTTT
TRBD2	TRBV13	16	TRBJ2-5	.	CASSLGQRDYQETQYF	TGTGCCAGCAGCTTAGGGCAGCGGGACTACCAAGAGACCCAGTACTTC
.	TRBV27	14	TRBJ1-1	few	CASSLFFENTEAFF	TGTGCCAGCAGCCTATTCTTCGAGAACACTGAAGCTTTCTTT
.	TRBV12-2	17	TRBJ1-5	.	CASRGTGSSGVNQPQHF	TGTGCAAGTCGGGGAACAGGGTCCTCGGGCGTAAATCAGCCCCAGCATTTT
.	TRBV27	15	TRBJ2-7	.	CASSFGQGLTYEQYF	TGTGCCAGCAGTTTCGGGCAGGGGCTAACCTACGAGCAGTACTTC
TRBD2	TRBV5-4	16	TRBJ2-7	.	CASSLDSGARSYEQYF	TGTGCCAGCAGCTTGGATAGCGGGGCCCGTTCCTACGAGCAGTACTTC
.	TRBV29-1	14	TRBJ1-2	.	CSVGGGSQYYGYTF	TGCAGCGTGGGGGGTGGCAGCCAGTACTATGGCTACACCTTC
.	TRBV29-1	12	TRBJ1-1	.	CSVVSVNTEAFF	TGCAGCGTTGTATCGGTGAACACTGAAGCTTTCTTT
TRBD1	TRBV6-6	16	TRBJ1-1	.	CASTKGQGAKSTEAFF	TGTGCCAGCACCAAAGGTCAGGGGGCGAAGAGTACTGAAGCTTTCTTT
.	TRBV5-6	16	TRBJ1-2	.	CASSSTGGGADYGYTF	TGTGCCAGCAGCTCTACTGGGGGGGGCGCGGACTATGGCTACACCTTC
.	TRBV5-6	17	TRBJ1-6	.	CASSLGYPSSYNSPLHF	TGTGCCAGCAGCTTGGGTTATCCGAGCTCCTATAATTCACCCCTCCACTTT
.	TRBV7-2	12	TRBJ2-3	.	CASSFFTDTQYF	TGTGCCAGCAGCTTCTTCACAGATACGCAGTATTTT
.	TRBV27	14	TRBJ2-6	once	CASGLAPGANVLTF	TGTGCCAGCGGCCTAGCTCCTGGGGCCAACGTCCTGACTTTC
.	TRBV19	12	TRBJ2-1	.	CATQGLGNEQFF	TGTGCCACCCAGGGTCTGGGGAATGAGCAGTTCTTC
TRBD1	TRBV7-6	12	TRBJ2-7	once	CASSSRGHEQYF	TGTGCCAGCAGCTCCAGGGGGCACGAGCAGTACTTC
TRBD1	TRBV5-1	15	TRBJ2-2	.	CASASGTENTGELFF	TGCGCCAGCGCCTCGGGGACAGAGAACACCGGGGAGCTGTTTTTT
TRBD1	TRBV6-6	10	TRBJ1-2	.	CASSYDRVLF	TGTGCCAGCAGTTATGACAGGGTCCTCTTC
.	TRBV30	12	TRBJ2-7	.	CAWSVGGLEQYF	TGTGCCTGGAGTGTAGGCGGCCTCGAGCAGTACTTC
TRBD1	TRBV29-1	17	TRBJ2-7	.	CSASRGQGTYRGYEQYF	TGCAGCGCCTCCAGGGGACAGGGGACGTATCGCGGCTACGAGCAGTACTTC
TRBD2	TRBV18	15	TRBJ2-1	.	CASSPPNSGEGEQFF	TGTGCCAGCTCACCACCCAATTCGGGGGAGGGTGAGCAGTTCTTC
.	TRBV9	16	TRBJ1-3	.	CASSPGVRATGNTIYF	TGTGCCAGCAGCCCCGGGGTCCGTGCCACTGGAAACACCATATATTTT
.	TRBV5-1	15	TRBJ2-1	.	CASSLFLANYNEQFF	TGCGCCAGCAGCTTGTTTCTGGCCAATTACAATGAGCAGTTCTTC
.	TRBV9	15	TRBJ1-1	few	CASSVSHMGGTEAFF	TGTGCCAGCAGCGTCTCCCACATGGGGGGGACTGAAGCTTTCTTT
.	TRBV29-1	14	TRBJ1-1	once	CSVVGLQVNTEAFF	TGCAGCGTTGTAGGGTTACAGGTGAACACTGAAGCTTTCTTT
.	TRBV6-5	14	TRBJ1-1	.	CASSYGQGNTEAFF	TGTGCCAGCAGTTATGGTCAGGGTAACACTGAAGCTTTCTTT
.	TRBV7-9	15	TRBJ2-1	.	CSSSLGPVGYNEQFF	TGTTCCAGCAGCTTAGGTCCGGTCGGGTACAATGAGCAGTTCTTC
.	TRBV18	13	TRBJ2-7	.	CASSPSGTYEQYF	TGTGCCAGCTCACCATCGGGGACCTACGAGCAGTACTTC
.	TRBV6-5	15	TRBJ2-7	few	CASSYSFQGYYEQYF	TGTGCCAGCAGTTACTCGTTCCAGGGTTACTACGAGCAGTACTTC
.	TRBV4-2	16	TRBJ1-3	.	CASTGRQSDSGNTIYF	TGTGCCAGCACGGGTAGGCAGTCAGACTCTGGAAACACCATATATTTT
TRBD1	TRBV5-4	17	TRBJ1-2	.	CASSLPTGGLLGAGYTF	TGTGCCAGCAGTTTACCAACAGGGGGCCTCTTGGGAGCTGGCTACACCTTC
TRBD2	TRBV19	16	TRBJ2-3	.	CASSHGLAGGEGTQYF	TGTGCCAGTAGTCACGGACTAGCGGGGGGGGAAGGGACGCAGTATTTT
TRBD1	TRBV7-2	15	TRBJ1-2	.	CASSFGTGINYGYTF	TGTGCCAGCAGCTTTGGGACAGGGATTAACTATGGCTACACCTTC